Presented here are 3 T cell receptor beta chains from one specimen sequenced in a study of shared clonotypes between healthy human individuals (dated by TCRdb to 2020 to 2021). Receptors were amplified or captured by the immunoSEQ multiplex PCR assay. This is the immuneACCESS table as TCRdb keeps it, with only in-frame sequences that have V and J called. A part of the clones is gone; compared with another copy, unresolved V genes explain less than half, and the rest is unexplained. This sample holds approximately 2.3 million clones; roughly 93% were observed only once. 0.35% to 0.45% of the sample goes to the ten largest clones. Sequenced: naive CD4+ T cells from PBMCs. What this sample's cell subset or site label stands for: CD45RA+ positively selected. These receptors all come from a man aged 18 to 29 in good health. Some clones in this sample may be carry-over from other donors' samples.

V and J are TRBV28 and TRBJ2-3; possible D gene TRBD2, 6 bases. Between the trimmed V and J ends, which lost 6 bases and 9 bases, there was a span of 16 bases. Germline CDR1 is MDHEN and CDR2 is SYDVKM. The CDR3 sequence is 13 residues long. CDR3 bases: TGTGCCAGCAGCAGGACGGGGGAGGAGACGCAGTATTTT. The encoded protein is CASSRTGEETQYF.

This chain joins TRBV6-5 and TRBJ2-2; unclear D gene. This CDR3 is built from 16 residues. V gave up 4 bases and J gave up 3 bases, with 15 bases separating them. In germline, CDR1 is MNHEY, CDR2 SVGAGI. The DNA for the CDR3 is TGTGCCAGCAGTTTCCTGGCCGGTCCGGACACCGGGGAGCTGTTTTTT. It codes for CASSFLAGPDTGELFF.

V usage is TRBV28 and J usage is TRBJ2-1; no clear D. Trimming removed 11 bases at V and 0 bases at J, with 8 bases between. The CDR3 length is 12 residues. The V gene's germline CDR1 is MDHEN and CDR2 SYDVKM. This CDR3 is CAAQSSYNEQFF. In DNA form, the CDR3 reads TGTGCCGCACAAAGCTCCTACAATGAGCAGTTCTTC.